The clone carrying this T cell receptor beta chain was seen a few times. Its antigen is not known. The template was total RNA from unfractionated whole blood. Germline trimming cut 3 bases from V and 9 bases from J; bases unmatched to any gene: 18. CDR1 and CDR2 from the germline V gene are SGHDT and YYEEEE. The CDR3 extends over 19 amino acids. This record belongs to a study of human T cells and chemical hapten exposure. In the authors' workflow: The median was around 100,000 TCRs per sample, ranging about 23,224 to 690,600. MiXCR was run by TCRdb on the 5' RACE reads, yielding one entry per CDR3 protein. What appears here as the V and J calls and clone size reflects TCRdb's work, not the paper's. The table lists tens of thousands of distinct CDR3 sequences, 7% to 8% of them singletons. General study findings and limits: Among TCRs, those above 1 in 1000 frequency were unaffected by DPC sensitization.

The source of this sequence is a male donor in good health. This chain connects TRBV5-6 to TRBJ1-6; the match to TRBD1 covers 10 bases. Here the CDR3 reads CASSSPGQGFVERTSPLHF. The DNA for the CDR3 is TGTGCCAGCAGCTCCCCGGGACAGGGGTTTGTTGAAAGGACTTCACCCCTCCACTTT.